This T cell receptor (beta chain) was documented in a study of OX40 agonist ivuxolimab in advanced cancers. Overall study: Ivuxolimab was administered intravenously to patients at 0.01 to 10 mg/kg every 2 weeks.

Profiling relied on immunoSEQ multiplex PCR, and the TCRdb table lists in-frame clones only, not all of them. This repertoire shows over 70,000 clones, just under 80% found once; its top ten account for approximately 5%. The CDR3 contains 16 residues. V lost 1 base and J 1 base, leaving 13 bases between the germline ends. Germline V gene sequence: CDR1 LNHDA, CDR2 SQIVND (reference sequence). This clone qualifies as medium-sized. Source: CD4+ or CD8+ T cells sorted from blood, taken in a trial of the OX40 agonist ivuxolimab. The chain links TRBV19 to TRBJ1-1, with D unclear. This receptor was obtained from an adult with an advanced solid tumor such as melanoma, head and neck, liver or kidney cancer. The CDR3 spells CASSIALGEENTEAFF. For the CDR3, the DNA is TGTGCCAGTAGTATAGCGTTGGGCGAGGAGAACACTGAAGCTTTCTTT.